The next 18 T cell receptor beta chains were all read from a single sample in a study of T cells in Graves' hyperthyroidism and ophthalmopathy. TCR beta CDR3 sequences were amplified from RNA transcripts. First-round RT-PCR with HTBI primers amplified the TCR CDR3 region. TCRdb ran MiXCR on the multiplex PCR reads and lists one entry per CDR3 protein. The table has fewer than 40,000 distinct CDR3 sequences, about 50% seen once; the top ten hold 17%. The sample consisted of blood. All receptors derive from a man aged 40-55 years with Graves' ophthalmopathy.

This clonotype was detected many times. The chain combines TRBV20-1 with TRBJ1-1; no firm D call. Per the germline V gene, CDR1 is DFQATT and CDR2 is SNEGSKA (reference sequence). Trimming cost V 6 bases and J 11 bases, with 22 bases left between them. The CDR3 has 13 residues. The chain's CDR3 is CSANPSRKVSAFF. The CDR3 nucleotides read TGCAGTGCAAATCCCTCGCGAAAGGTTTCGGCTTTCTTT.

This clonotype was detected ten times or more. The V and J genes are TRBV28 and TRBJ2-5; possibly TRBD2 for D (6 bases). CDR1 is MDHEN, CDR2 SYDVKM, per germline. V gave up 7 bases and J gave up 7 bases, with 13 bases separating them. There are 12 residues in the CDR3. The CDR3 region has the DNA TGTGCCAGCATTCCTCCCGGGGGGACCCAGTACTTC. Translated: CASIPPGGTQYF.

The sample holds many counts of this clonotype. V is TRBV11-2 and J is TRBJ2-7, with 10 bases lining up with TRBD2. V dropped 6 bases and J dropped 2; count of bases not matched to a gene: 4. Germline lookup yields CDR1 SGHAT and CDR2 FQNNGV. The CDR3 runs to 14 residues. The CDR3 spells CASRPSGGAYEQYF. The CDR3 coding sequence is TGTGCCAGCAGACCGAGCGGGGGGGCCTACGAGCAGTACTTC.

This clonotype was counted many times. V and J are TRBV28 and TRBJ1-2; 7 nucleotides align to TRBD1. CDR1 is MDHEN and CDR2 is SYDVKM in the germline V gene. The CDR3 loop spans 16 amino acids. The V and J ends lost 3 bases and 2 bases, in that order; junction bases with no gene match: 9. CDR3 sequence (DNA): TGTGCCAGCAGTTTGGGCAGGGGGAGGTACAACTATGGCTACACCTTC. Its protein is CASSLGRGRYNYGYTF.

J is TRBJ2-2 and V is TRBV7-9; no clear D. The CDR3 sequence is 16 residues long. Trimming took 0 bases from V and 8 from J, leaving 16 bases between them. Germline V gives CDR1 SEHNR, CDR2 FQNEAQ (reference sequence). The CDR3 nucleotides are TGTGCCAGCAGCTTAGCAAGGGCTGGGGTCTCTGGGGAGCTGTTTTTT. It yields the protein CASSLARAGVSGELFF.

This clonotype was counted many times. The V gene is TRBV3-1, the J gene TRBJ2-5; D is uncertain. CDR1 and CDR2 from the germline V gene are LGHDT and YNNKEL (reference sequence). The CDR3 is 12 amino acids. V shed 4 bases and J shed 1 base, with 4 bases lying between them. This chain's CDR3 is CASSLFQETQYF. Here the CDR3 DNA reads TGTGCCAGCAGCCTTTTCCAAGAGACCCAGTACTTC.

This clonotype appeared many times. V gene TRBV7-9 combines with J gene TRBJ2-1, with 7 bases aligning to TRBD2. The CDR3 sequence is 14 residues long. The V gene end was trimmed by 7 bases and the J gene end by 8 bases; junction bases not matched to a gene: 11. Germline V lookup: CDR1 SEHNR, CDR2 FQNEAQ (reference sequence). The CDR3 is CASKGREKFDEQFF. CDR3 DNA: TGTGCCAGCAAGGGGCGGGAGAAGTTCGATGAGCAGTTCTTC.

By its share, this clonotype is medium-sized. The rearrangement uses TRBV9 and TRBJ1-2; weak D call: TRBD1 (6 bases). The germline gives CDR1 SGDLS, CDR2 YYNGEE. The V end lost 1 base, the J end lost 5 bases, and 9 bases lay between the germline ends. CDR3 length: 13 amino acids. The CDR3 is CASSVRTDYGYTF. CDR3 sequence (DNA): TGTGCCAGCAGCGTAAGGACAGATTATGGCTACACCTTC.

Comment on this clonotype: At one boundary the junction diverges from the germline segment, which might be a read error. The chain carries TRBV7-9 and TRBJ1-2; perhaps TRBD1 as D (6 bases). In germline, CDR1 is SEHNR, CDR2 FQNEAQ (reference sequence). CDR3 length equals 15 residues. CDR3 in DNA: TGTGCCAGCAGCAAGGGGCTAGCGGGGGGCTATGGCTGCACCTTC. Translation gives CASSKGLAGGYGCTF.

A note on this clonotype: No conserved phenylalanine or tryptophan ends this CDR3, so it is likely a read error. The V gene is TRBV4-1, the J gene TRBJ1-1, with a tentative D call TRBD1 (5 bases). V was cut by 4 bases and J by 4 bases, with 19 bases left in between. CDR1 is MGHRA and CDR2 is YSYEKL in the germline V gene. The CDR3 is 16 amino acids. The CDR3 sequence is CASSPNLIGEGTEAFS. The CDR3 coding sequence is TGCGCCAGCAGCCCGAATCTCATAGGGGAGGGCACTGAAGCTTTCTCT.

This clonotype was seen a few times. The V call is TRBV10-3, the J call TRBJ2-3; unclear D gene. The V end was cut by 2 bases, the J end by 0 bases, with 9 bases between. The CDR3 runs to 15 residues. The V gene's germline CDR1 is ENHRY and CDR2 SYGVKD. The CDR3 DNA is TGTGCCATCAGTGAGGCCGACCCCAGCACAGATACGCAGTATTTT. This encodes CAISEADPSTDTQYF.

The chain carries TRBV19 and TRBJ1-1; possible D gene TRBD1, 6 bases. CDR3 length equals 14 residues. V lost 5 bases, J lost 3 bases, and 13 bases lay in between. The germline V gene encodes CDR1 LNHDA and CDR2 SQIVND (reference sequence). The CDR3 here is CASSSSGGYTEAFF. DNA of the CDR3: TGTGCCAGTAGTTCGTCCGGGGGCTACACTGAAGCTTTCTTT.

The chain employs TRBV20-1 and TRBJ2-6; the D gene is possibly TRBD2 (6 bases). In germline, CDR1 is DFQATT, CDR2 SNEGSKA (reference sequence). The CDR3 sequence is 15 residues long. V was trimmed by 6 bases and J by 8 bases, leaving 20 bases between them. CDR3: CSASLGGVGTNVLTF. The CDR3 DNA reads as TGCAGTGCGAGTTTAGGAGGGGTCGGGACCAACGTCCTGACTTTC.

This clonotype was detected ten times or more. The rearrangement joins TRBV20-1 to TRBJ1-5; 7 bases agree with TRBD1. CDR1 and CDR2 from the germline V gene are DFQATT and SNEGSKA (reference sequence). The V segment lost 3 bases and the J segment 1 base; nucleotides outside the gene matches: 6. This CDR3 contains 15 residues. CDR3: CSASQGGLSNQPQHF. In DNA form, the CDR3 reads TGCAGTGCTAGTCAGGGGGGGTTGAGCAATCAGCCCCAGCATTTT.

About this clonotype: Compared with germline, one end of the junction differs, possibly owing to a read error. This rearrangement joins TRBV5-1 to TRBJ2-1; maybe TRBD2 (5 bases). This CDR3 contains 15 residues. Germline V CDR1 and CDR2: SGHRS, YFSETQ. In DNA form, the CDR3 reads TGCGCCAGCAGTCGGGATAGCGTCGCCTACAGTGAGCAGTTCTTC. Its translation: CASSRDSVAYSEQFF. The whole variable domain, remainder taken from reference TRBV5-1 and TRBJ2-1, is KAGVTQTPRYLIKTRGQQVTLSCSPISGHRSVSWYQQTPGQGLQFLFEYFSETQRNKGNFPGRFSGRQFSNSRSEMNVSTLELGDSALYLCASSRDSVAYSEQFFGPGTRLTVL.

As for this clonotype: A read error is possible here, since a much larger clone lies one base away. The DNA of the CDR3 is TGTGCCAGCACCCCCCATCCCCAAATTCCAGATGAGCAGTTCTTC. This codes for CASTPHPQIPDEQFF. The chain carries TRBV3-1 and TRBJ2-1; D unresolved. The CDR3 covers 15 residues. Germline V gene lookup returns CDR1 LGHDT and CDR2 YNNKEL (reference sequence). Trimming took 7 bases from V and 8 from J, leaving 21 bases between them.

This clonotype was found many times. The chain combines TRBV7-9 with TRBJ1-2, with D unclear. Deletions cut 2 bases from V and 3 bases from J, with 31 bases between. The CDR3 has 21 amino acids. The germline gives CDR1 SEHNR, CDR2 FQNEAQ (reference sequence). As DNA, the CDR3 is TGTGCCAGCAGCTTAAGCATTTCGGGGAGCAGGCTGGGATCTCCACACTATGGCTACACCTTC. This translates into CASSLSISGSRLGSPHYGYTF.

The chain uses TRBV27 and TRBJ2-3, with 8 bases that match TRBD2. V lost 3 bases to trimming and J lost 0 bases; unmatched junction nucleotides: 17. The CDR3 is made up of 20 amino acids. CDR1 and CDR2 from the germline V gene are MNHEY and SMNVEV (reference sequence). DNA for the CDR3: TGTGCCAGCAGTTTTTCCTCACTTGGGGCTAGCGGGTTTAGCACAGATACGCAGTATTTT. Its protein is CASSFSSLGASGFSTDTQYF.